Following are 2 T cell receptor beta chains from one sample sequenced in a study of PD-1 blockade in classical Hodgkin lymphoma. Autologous stem cell transplantation was followed by relapse in every patient, and brentuximab vedotin exposure varied. Some clones are missing from TCRdb's copy, which holds only in-frame ones; the method was immunoSEQ multiplex PCR. Here the sample spans tens of thousands of clones, 80% being singletons. The sequencing used peripheral blood mononuclear cells (PBMCs), collected before the second cycle of nivolumab. The receptors come from a human donor with classical Hodgkin lymphoma.

The chain has TRBV4-1 and TRBJ1-2; TRBD1 might be the D (5 bases). The ends were cut back, 1 base at V and 7 bases at J, with 19 bases in the middle. CDR3 length: 16 amino acids. Germline CDR1 reads MGHRA; CDR2 reads YSYEKL. CDR3 bases: TGCGCCAGCAGCCAAGGGGAGGCAGGGCCATCGCTTGGCTACACCTTC. Its protein is CASSQGEAGPSLGYTF.

This clone was picked up one time. This chain uses TRBV5-1 with TRBJ1-1; TRBD1 is a possible D gene (5 bases). The V and J ends lost 0 bases and 1 base respectively, with 10 bases between them. The CDR3 extends over 15 amino acids. Germline V gene data show CDR1 as SGHRS and CDR2 as YFSETQ. The CDR3 nucleotides read TGCGCCAGCAGCTTGGACAGGACACCGAACACTGAAGCTTTCTTT. This codes for CASSLDRTPNTEAFF.